This TCR beta chain was documented in a study of blood T cell repertoires in COVID-19. Study context: COVID-19 samples from acute and convalescent phases originated in the United States, Italy and Spain. In each case, the material was cDNA or gDNA derived from T cells, B-cell-depleted T cells, or PBMCs.

Clones were sequenced by immunoSEQ multiplex PCR, and TCRdb holds only the in-frame ones, with some missing. The top ten hold more than 0.95% of the sample, which has around 370,000 clones, 88% seen once. In germline, CDR1 is MNHEY, CDR2 SVGEGT. The CDR3 extends over 14 amino acids. V lost 2 bases and J lost 4, with 9 bases in between. Sequenced input: PBMCs or T cells enriched from blood (not recorded which). The chain is built from TRBV6-2 or TRBV6-3 and TRBJ2-4, with D possibly TRBD1 on 5 matching bases. This TCR derives from a woman aged 18-30 years who had recovered from COVID-19. CDR3 bases: TGTGCCAGCAGTTACCTCCCAGGGAAAAACATTCAGTACTTC. As protein: CASSYLPGKNIQYF.